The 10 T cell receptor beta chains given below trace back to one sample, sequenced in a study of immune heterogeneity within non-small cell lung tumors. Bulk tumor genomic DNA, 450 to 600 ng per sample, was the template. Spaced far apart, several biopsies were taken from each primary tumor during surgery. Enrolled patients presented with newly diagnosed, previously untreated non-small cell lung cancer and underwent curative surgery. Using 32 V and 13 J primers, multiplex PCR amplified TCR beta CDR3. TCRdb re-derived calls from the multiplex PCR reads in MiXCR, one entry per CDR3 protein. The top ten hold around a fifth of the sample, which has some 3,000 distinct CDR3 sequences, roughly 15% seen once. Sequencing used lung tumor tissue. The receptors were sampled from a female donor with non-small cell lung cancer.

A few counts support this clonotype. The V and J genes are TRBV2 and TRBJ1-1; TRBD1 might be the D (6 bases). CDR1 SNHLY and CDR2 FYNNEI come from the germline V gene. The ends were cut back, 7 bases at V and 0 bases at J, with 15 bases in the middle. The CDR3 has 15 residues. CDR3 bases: TGTGCCAGCATCCCAACAGGGCACATGAACACTGAAGCTTTCTTT. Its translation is CASIPTGHMNTEAFF.

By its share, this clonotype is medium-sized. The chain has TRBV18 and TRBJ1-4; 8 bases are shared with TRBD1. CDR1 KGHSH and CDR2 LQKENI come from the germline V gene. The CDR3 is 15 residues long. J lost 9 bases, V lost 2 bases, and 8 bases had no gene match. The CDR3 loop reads CASSPAGTGMQKLFF. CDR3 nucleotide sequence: TGTGCCAGCTCACCAGCGGGGACAGGCATGCAAAAACTGTTTTTT.

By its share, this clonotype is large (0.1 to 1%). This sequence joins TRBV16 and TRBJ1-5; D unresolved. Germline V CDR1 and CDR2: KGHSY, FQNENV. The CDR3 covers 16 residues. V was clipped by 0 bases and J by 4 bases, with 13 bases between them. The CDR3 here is CASSQSPAQLNQPQHF. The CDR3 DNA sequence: TGTGCCAGCAGCCAATCCCCCGCGCAGCTGAATCAGCCCCAGCATTTT.

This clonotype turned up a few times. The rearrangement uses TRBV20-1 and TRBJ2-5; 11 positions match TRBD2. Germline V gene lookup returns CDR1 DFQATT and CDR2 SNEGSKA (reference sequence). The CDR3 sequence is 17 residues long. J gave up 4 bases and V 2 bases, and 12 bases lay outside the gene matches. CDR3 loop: CSARSGTSGSGGETQYF. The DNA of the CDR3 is TGCAGTGCTAGATCTGGAACTAGCGGGAGCGGAGGAGAGACCCAGTACTTC.

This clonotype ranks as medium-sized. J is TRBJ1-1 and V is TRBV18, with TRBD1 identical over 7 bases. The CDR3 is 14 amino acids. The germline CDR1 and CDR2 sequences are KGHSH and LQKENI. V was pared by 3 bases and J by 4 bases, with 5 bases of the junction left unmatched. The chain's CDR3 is CASSPRQGGTEAFF. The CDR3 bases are TGTGCCAGCTCACCGAGACAGGGAGGCACTGAAGCTTTCTTT.

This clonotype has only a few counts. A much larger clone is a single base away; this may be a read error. The CDR3 sequence: CASSPVPQIGQYF. Written as DNA, the CDR3 is TGTGCCAGCAGTCCGGTGCCCCAAATTGGGCAGTACTTC. The V gene is TRBV6-1, the J gene TRBJ2-7; D is uncertain. In germline, CDR1 is MNHNS, CDR2 SASEGT. The CDR3 sequence is 13 residues long. The germline V and J ends were trimmed by 5 bases and 9 bases, with 17 bases remaining between them.

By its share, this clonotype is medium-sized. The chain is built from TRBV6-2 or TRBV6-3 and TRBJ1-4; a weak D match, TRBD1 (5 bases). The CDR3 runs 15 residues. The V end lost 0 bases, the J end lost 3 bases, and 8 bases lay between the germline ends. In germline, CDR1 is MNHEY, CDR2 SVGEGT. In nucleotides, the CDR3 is TGTGCCAGCAGTTACTCGGACACTCCTAATGAAAAACTGTTTTTT. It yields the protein CASSYSDTPNEKLFF.

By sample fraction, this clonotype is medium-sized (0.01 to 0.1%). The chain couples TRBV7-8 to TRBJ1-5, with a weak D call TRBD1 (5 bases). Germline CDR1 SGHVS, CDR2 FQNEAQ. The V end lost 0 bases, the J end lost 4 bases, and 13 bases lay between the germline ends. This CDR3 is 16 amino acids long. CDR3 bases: TGTGCCAGCAGCTTAGCGGAGGCGAGGGGAAATCAGCCCCAGCATTTT. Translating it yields CASSLAEARGNQPQHF.

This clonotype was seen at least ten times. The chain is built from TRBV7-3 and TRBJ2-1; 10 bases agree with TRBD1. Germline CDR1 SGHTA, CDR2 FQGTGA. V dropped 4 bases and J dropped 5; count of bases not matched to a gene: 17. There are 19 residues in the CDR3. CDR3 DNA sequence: TGTGCCAGCAGCTCCCGAACTCCTCGGGACAGGGGTGTAAACAATGAGCAGTTCTTC. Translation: CASSSRTPRDRGVNNEQFF.

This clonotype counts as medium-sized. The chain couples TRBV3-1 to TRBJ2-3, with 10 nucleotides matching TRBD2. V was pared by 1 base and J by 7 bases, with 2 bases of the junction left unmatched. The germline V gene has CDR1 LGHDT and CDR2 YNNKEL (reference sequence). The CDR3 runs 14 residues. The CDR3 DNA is TGTGCCAGCAGCCAAGTTAGCGGGAGGAATACGCAGTATTTT. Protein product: CASSQVSGRNTQYF.